This T cell receptor beta chain was identified in a study of blood T cell repertoires in COVID-19. Germline V gene lookup returns CDR1 MDHEN and CDR2 SYDVKM. The V segment lost 7 bases and the J segment 3 bases; nucleotides outside the gene matches: 6. This CDR3 contains 13 residues. Method: immunoSEQ multiplex PCR; TCRdb's copy keeps in-frame clones and lacks some. The repertoire holds some 260,000 clones, with 80% to 90% as singletons. The Seattle patients, enrolled during active infection, were followed longitudinally. The clonotype was recovered from a woman in her seventies with COVID-19, enrolled during active disease. The sample comprised peripheral blood. The rearrangement uses TRBV28 and TRBJ2-7, with TRBD2 matching 7 bases. The CDR3 DNA follows: TGTGCCAGCAACGCCGGGGAGGGCTACGAGCAGTACTTC. Amino acid sequence: CASNAGEGYEQYF.